These 2 T cell receptor beta chains were all obtained from the same sample, sequenced in a study of blood T cells in healthy people across ages (dated by TCRdb to 2015 to 2017). The method was 5' RACE. The reads were generated on an Illumina HiSeq 2500. A second PCR of roughly 7 to 12 cycles was run with a J-beta primer mix and a sample-barcoded 5' primer. The raw public reads went through TCRdb reprocessing: fastp at Q25, MiXCR clone calling, in-frame beta chains kept. When rows share a CDR3 protein, they turn into one entry using the most common DNA and genes. Across this sample there are roughly 1,300,000 distinct CDR3 sequences, with roughly 60% seen only once. Of the sample, about 6.3% falls within the top ten clones. The sample was blood. These receptors originate from a man younger than 30 in good health.

The chain couples TRBV29-1 to TRBJ1-1; D gene ambiguous. This CDR3 has 12 residues. Trimming pared 7 bases from V and 1 base from J, leaving 10 bases between. In germline, CDR1 is SQVTM, CDR2 ANQGSEA. The CDR3 spells CSAQPGNTEAFF. The CDR3 nucleotides read TGCAGCGCCCAACCGGGGAACACTGAAGCTTTCTTT.

A few counts support this clonotype. This chain uses TRBV7-9 with TRBJ2-1, with D perhaps matching TRBD2 (5 bases). Trimming removed 4 bases from V and 0 bases from J, with 16 bases in between. This CDR3 has 17 residues. Germline V gives CDR1 SEHNR, CDR2 FQNEAQ (reference sequence). CDR3 bases: TGTGCCAGCAGCTCTAACATTGGGGAGATCTCCTACAATGAGCAGTTCTTC. It yields the protein CASSSNIGEISYNEQFF. Full variable domain (outside the CDR3, taken from reference TRBV7-9 and TRBJ2-1): DTGVSQNPRHKITKRGQNVTFRCDPISEHNRLYWYRQTLGQGPEFLTYFQNEAQLEKSRLLSDRFSAERPKGSFSTLEIQRTEQGDSAMYLCASSSNIGEISYNEQFFGPGTRLTVL.